This T cell receptor (beta chain) was sequenced during a study of human T cells and chemical hapten exposure. Study as a whole: Small pooled library volume differences chiefly drove per-sample TCR yield variation.

Unfractionated whole blood served as the source for total RNA extraction. Unique molecular identifiers were attached to individual cDNA molecules during library preparation. In the original workflow: TCRs per sample had a median of roughly 93,000 and ranged from 23,224 to 690,600. TCRdb ran MiXCR on the 5' RACE reads and lists one entry per CDR3 protein. For this entry, the V and J calls and clone size follow TCRdb and not the study's own pipeline. The profile shows 150,000 or so distinct CDR3 sequences, 3.5% to 5% of them singletons. General study points: TCRs at high frequency, those above 1 in 1000, did not change with DPC sensitization.

This clonotype was detected only a few times. What it binds is unknown. Trimming pared 4 bases from V and 8 bases from J, leaving 11 bases between. Germline values: CDR1 SNHLY, CDR2 FYNNEI. The CDR3 is 12 amino acids. This chain links TRBV2 with TRBJ1-2; D may be TRBD1 (5 bases). This sequence was found in a female donor in good health. The CDR3 sequence: CASSVRQGGYTF. In DNA form, the CDR3 reads TGTGCCAGCAGTGTGAGGCAGGGCGGCTACACCTTC.